The 5 T cell receptor beta chains below were found in one sample sequenced in a study of Ad26.COV2.S vaccination and SARS-CoV-2 variants listed by TCRdb under 2021. Library preparation was by the immunoSEQ multiplex PCR assay. TCRdb took over this immuneACCESS table, retaining in-frame rearrangements with V and J assigned. Such tables are incomplete; in checked studies, under half of the missing clones stem from an unresolved V gene, and the remainder is unexplained. This sample has roughly 400,000 clones in its table, and over 80% of those were observed once. The ten largest clones capture around 1.7% of the sample. Sample treatment or condition, as interpreted from the label and publication: about 20 received Ad26.COV2.S at low or high dose, single or two shots; roughly five received placebo; per-sample allocation not given. Repertoires of vaccine and placebo recipients were sequenced from samples taken on day 63 after the first injection.

The sequences come from peripheral blood, collected in a trial of Ad26.COV2.S vaccine versus placebo. These TCRs come from a person between 18 and 65 years old who received the Ad26.COV2.S COVID-19 vaccine or a placebo.

This clone turned up a few times. The chain carries TRBV12-3 or TRBV12-4 and TRBJ2-7; tentatively, D is TRBD2 (5 bases). The CDR3 length is 12 residues. V lost 5 bases and J lost 6, with 11 bases in between. CDR3 sequence reads: CASSQLAGEQYF. The DNA of the CDR3 is TGTGCCAGCAGTCAGCTAGCTGGCGAGCAGTACTTC.

V usage is TRBV12-3 or TRBV12-4 and J usage is TRBJ1-2; D not certain. V shed 3 bases and J shed 7 bases, with 3 bases lying between them. The CDR3 runs 10 residues. CDR3 sequence (DNA): TGTGCCAGCAGTTTTTCTGGCTACACCTTC. Encoded protein: CASSFSGYTF.

The J gene is TRBJ2-6, the V gene TRBV2; D uncertain. V was cut by 5 bases and J by 0 bases, with 8 bases left in between. The length of the CDR3 is 15 residues. Germline CDR1 and CDR2: SNHLY and FYNNEI. This CDR3 is CASSTGYSGANVLTF. The CDR3 coding sequence is TGTGCCAGCAGTACGGGCTACTCTGGGGCCAACGTCCTGACTTTC.

The V gene is TRBV5-1, the J gene TRBJ1-4; tentative D call: TRBD1 (5 bases). This CDR3 comprises 15 residues. Germline-derived CDR1 and CDR2 are SGHRS and YFSETQ. V was cut by 4 bases and J by 4 bases, with 14 bases left in between. CDR3 region: CASSPSTGGNEKLFF. The CDR3 DNA sequence: TGCGCCAGCAGCCCGTCCACCGGGGGTAATGAAAAACTGTTTTTT. The variable domain in full, with the rest retrieved from reference TRBV5-1 and TRBJ1-4, is KAGVTQTPRYLIKTRGQQVTLSCSPISGHRSVSWYQQTPGQGLQFLFEYFSETQRNKGNFPGRFSGRQFSNSRSEMNVSTLELGDSALYLCASSPSTGGNEKLFFGSGTQLSVL.

The chain links TRBV30 to TRBJ2-6; D call uncertain. Germline V gene data show CDR1 as GTSNPN and CDR2 as SVGIG (reference sequence). V lost 3 bases and J lost 4, with 16 bases in between. This CDR3 is built from 16 residues. CDR3 amino acids: CAWRSPWQAGANVLTF. The CDR3 DNA sequence: TGTGCCTGGAGAAGCCCCTGGCAGGCCGGGGCCAACGTCCTGACTTTC.